Included here is one T cell receptor (beta chain) sequence, with context. The junction had 6 bases not matched to a gene; V was cut back by 3 bases and J by 5 bases. This CDR3 spans 15 amino acids. Looked up from germline, CDR1 is SGHAT and CDR2 is FQNNGV. These data are taken from a study of PD-L1 blockade in urothelial cancer. Study in general: Patients, treated from about 2014 onward, received atezolizumab 1,200 mg intravenously every 3 weeks.

TCRdb's copy holds only in-frame clones and misses some; the assay was immunoSEQ multiplex PCR. The sample consists of under 130,000 clones, roughly 88% of them appearing once. The origin of this receptor is a man aged 50 to 59 with urothelial cancer. The sequenced sample was PBMCs, obtained around atezolizumab (anti-PD-L1) treatment. The chain carries TRBV11-2 and TRBJ1-1; the match to TRBD1 covers 10 bases. Here the CDR3 DNA reads TGTGCCAGCAGCTTGAGATGGGACAGGGGAACTGAAGCTTTCTTT. This translates into CASSLRWDRGTEAFF.